A selection of T cell receptor beta chains follows, all from one sample in a study of blood T cells in healthy people across ages. A single record per CDR3 protein comes from TCRdb applying MiXCR to the 5' RACE reads. The sample lists about 1.1 million distinct CDR3 sequences, about two fifths occurring once. The sample taken for sequencing was blood. The receptors derive from a young man in good health. The CDR3 runs from the conserved cysteine through the conserved F or W. A D gene is named only where the DNA matches it firmly. Clone size is shown for a subset of rows, as once, few, many or a class of expanded clone.

j_call d_call clone_size v_call cdr3_nt cdr3_aa
TRBJ1-1 . . TRBV6-2/TRBV6-3 TGTGCCAGCAGTATTGGCTCGCCTAACACTGAAGCTTTCTTT CASSIGSPNTEAFF
TRBJ1-2 . . TRBV27 TGTGCCAGCAGTTTATCTGGGGGCGGAGTGGGTGGCTACACCTTC CASSLSGGGVGGYTF
TRBJ2-1 TRBD2 many TRBV20-1 TGCAGTGCTAGGAAGTTGATTAGCGGGGGATACAATGAGCAGTTCTTC CSARKLISGGYNEQFF
TRBJ2-3 . . TRBV9 TGTGCCAGCAGCGTGAGGACAAGTGCAGATACGCAGTATTTT CASSVRTSADTQYF
TRBJ2-3 TRBD2 once TRBV5-1 TGCGCCAGCAAATCGGGGGGGACTAGGCGCACAGATACGCAGTATTTT CASKSGGTRRTDTQYF
TRBJ1-4 . . TRBV6-2/TRBV6-3 TGTGCCAGCAGTTACGCTCAAAATGAAAAACTGTTTTTT CASSYAQNEKLFF
TRBJ1-2 TRBD1 . TRBV13 TGTGCCAGCAGCTTTGGCGCCGGACAGGGGGACTATGGCTACACCTTC CASSFGAGQGDYGYTF
TRBJ2-1 . few TRBV20-1 TGCAGTGAGGAGGTCCAGGGTGAGCAGTTCTTC CSEEVQGEQFF
TRBJ1-1 . . TRBV27 TGTGCCAGCAGTTTTGGGGGAGTTAGGAACACTGAAGCTTTCTTT CASSFGGVRNTEAFF
TRBJ2-7 . few TRBV6-5 TGTGCCAGCAGTTTACTTAGGCAGTCATACGAGCAGTACTTC CASSLLRQSYEQYF
TRBJ2-1 . . TRBV6-5 TGTGCCAGCAGTACCGCCGACAGGTTCTACAATGAGCAGTTCTTC CASSTADRFYNEQFF
TRBJ2-3 . . TRBV6-2/TRBV6-3 TGTGCCAGCAGTTCCGTCAACGACAGGGATACGCAGTATTTT CASSSVNDRDTQYF
TRBJ2-7 TRBD2 once TRBV5-1 TGCGCCAGCAGCTTGGAGCGGGCTAGCGGGGACTACGAGCAGTACTTC CASSLERASGDYEQYF
TRBJ1-2 . . TRBV15 TGTGCCACCAGCTCTTGGGGGCGCGGAGGCTACACCTTC CATSSWGRGGYTF
TRBJ2-5 . . TRBV20-1 TGCAGTGCTTTCTATGAGTATGAGACCCAGTACTTC CSAFYEYETQYF
TRBJ2-3 TRBD1 . TRBV6-6 TGTGCCAGCAGCCGACGACAGGGTGTCCTCGCAGATACGCAGTATTTT CASSRRQGVLADTQYF
TRBJ2-3 . few TRBV28 TGTGCCAGCAGTCCCACCGGGACGATACCACCCCGGTATTTT CASSPTGTIPPRYF
TRBJ1-1 . . TRBV5-4 TGTGCCAGCAGCCCGAAGCTGAACACTGAAGCTTTCTTT CASSPKLNTEAFF
TRBJ2-1 TRBD1 many TRBV29-1 TGCAGCGTCGTAGACAGGGGGCAGAATGAGCAGTTCTTC CSVVDRGQNEQFF
TRBJ2-2 . . TRBV20-1 TGCAGTGCTAGCACAGGGCTGTCGAACACCGGGGAGCTGTTTTTT CSASTGLSNTGELFF
TRBJ1-2 . . TRBV25-1 TGTGCCAGCACCCATGGACTTAACTATGGCTACACCTTC CASTHGLNYGYTF
TRBJ1-1 . . TRBV4-1 TGCGCCAGCAGCCAAGATTATGGCTCCGCTGAAGCTTTCTTT CASSQDYGSAEAFF
TRBJ2-5 . . TRBV29-1 TGCAGCGTTGAATTGTCCGGGGGCAAGAGAGAGACCCAGTACTTC CSVELSGGKRETQYF
TRBJ1-2 TRBD1 few TRBV27 TGTGCCAGCAGTCCAGAGACAGGGATGTATGGCTACACCTTC CASSPETGMYGYTF
TRBJ1-2 . . TRBV20-1 TGCAGTGCTGGATCATTACGAGGAAGGGGCTATGGCTACACCTTC CSAGSLRGRGYGYTF
TRBJ2-7 . few TRBV29-1 TGCAGCGTTGAAGGCCAGAACCCCTACGAGCAGTACTTC CSVEGQNPYEQYF
TRBJ2-1 . many TRBV10-2 TGCGCCAGCAGTGGGGTAGCGGAACGATACAATGAGCAGTTCTTC CASSGVAERYNEQFF
TRBJ2-7 . few TRBV2 TGTGCCAGCAGTCAAAACCGGGACCCTTCCTACGAGCAGTACTTC CASSQNRDPSYEQYF
TRBJ2-7 TRBD2 . TRBV28 TGTGCCAGCAGTCCCCCGTGGGGGGGATTATACGAGCAGTACTTC CASSPPWGGLYEQYF
TRBJ2-7 . . TRBV6-5 TGTGCCAGTTCCGGAGGGGGCCTTGTCTACGAGCAGTACTTC CASSGGGLVYEQYF
TRBJ2-1 TRBD2 many TRBV7-3 TGTGCCAGCAGCTTATCAGGACTAGCGGGGGTGAATGAGCAGTTCTTC CASSLSGLAGVNEQFF
TRBJ2-5 . . TRBV6-2/TRBV6-3 TGTGCCAGCAGTTGGTTATCTGAGACAGGAGAGCAGTACTTC CASSWLSETGEQYF
TRBJ2-1 TRBD2 many TRBV4-1 TGCGCCAGCAGACAAGGACTAGCGGGGCTCTACAATGAGCAGTTCTTC CASRQGLAGLYNEQFF
TRBJ2-1 . few TRBV11-2 TGTGCCAGCAGCTCAAACCGGGACACACGCGTATATGAGCAGTTCTTC CASSSNRDTRVYEQFF
TRBJ2-3 . . TRBV6-1 TGTGCCAGCAGTGAGGGGCGGGACACAGATACGCAGTATTTT CASSEGRDTDTQYF
TRBJ1-1 . few TRBV7-3 TGTGCCAGCAGCTTAACCAGGGAGACTGAAGCTTTCTTT CASSLTRETEAFF